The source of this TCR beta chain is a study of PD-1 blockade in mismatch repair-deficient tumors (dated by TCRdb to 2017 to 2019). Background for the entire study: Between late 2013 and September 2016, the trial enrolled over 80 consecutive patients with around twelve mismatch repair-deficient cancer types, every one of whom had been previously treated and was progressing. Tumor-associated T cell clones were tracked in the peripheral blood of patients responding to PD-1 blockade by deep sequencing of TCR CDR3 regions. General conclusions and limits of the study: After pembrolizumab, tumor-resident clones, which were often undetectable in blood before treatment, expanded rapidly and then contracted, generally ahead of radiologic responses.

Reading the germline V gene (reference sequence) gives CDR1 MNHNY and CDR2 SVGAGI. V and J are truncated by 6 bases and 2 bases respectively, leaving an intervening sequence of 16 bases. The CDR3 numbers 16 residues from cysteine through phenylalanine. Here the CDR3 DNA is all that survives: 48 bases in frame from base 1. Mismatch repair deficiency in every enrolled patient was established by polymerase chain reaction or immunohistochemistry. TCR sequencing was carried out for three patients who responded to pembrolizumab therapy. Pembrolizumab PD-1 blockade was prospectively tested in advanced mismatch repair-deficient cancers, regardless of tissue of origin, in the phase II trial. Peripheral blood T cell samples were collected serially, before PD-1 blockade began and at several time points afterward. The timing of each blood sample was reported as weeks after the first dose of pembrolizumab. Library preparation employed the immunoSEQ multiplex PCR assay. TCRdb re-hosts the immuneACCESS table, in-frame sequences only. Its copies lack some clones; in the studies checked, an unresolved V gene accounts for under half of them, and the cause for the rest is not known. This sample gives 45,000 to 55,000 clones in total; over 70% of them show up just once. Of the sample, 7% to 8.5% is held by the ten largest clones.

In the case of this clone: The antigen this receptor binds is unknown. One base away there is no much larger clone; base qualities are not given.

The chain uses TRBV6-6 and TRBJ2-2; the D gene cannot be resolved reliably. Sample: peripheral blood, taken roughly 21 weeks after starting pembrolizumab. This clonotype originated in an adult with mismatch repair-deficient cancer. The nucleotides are TGTGCCAGCAGCCTACGGTCGGATCGTAACACCGGGGAGCTGTTTTTT. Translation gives CASSLRSDRNTGELFF.